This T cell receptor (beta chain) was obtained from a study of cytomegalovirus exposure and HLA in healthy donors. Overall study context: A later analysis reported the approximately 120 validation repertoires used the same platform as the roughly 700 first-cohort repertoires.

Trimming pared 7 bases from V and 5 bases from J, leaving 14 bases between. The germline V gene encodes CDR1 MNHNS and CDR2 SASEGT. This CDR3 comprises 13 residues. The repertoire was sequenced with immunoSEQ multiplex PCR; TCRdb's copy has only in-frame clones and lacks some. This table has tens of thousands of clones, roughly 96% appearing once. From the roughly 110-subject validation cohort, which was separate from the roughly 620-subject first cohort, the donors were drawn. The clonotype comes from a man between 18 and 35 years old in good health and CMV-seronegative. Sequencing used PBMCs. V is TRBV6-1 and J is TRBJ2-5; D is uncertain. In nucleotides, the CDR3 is TGTGCCAGCAACGCAAGAGAGGTGGAGACCCAGTACTTC. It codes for CASNAREVETQYF.